The 30 T cell receptor beta chains presented below share a single source sample, sequenced in a study of T cells after yellow fever vaccination. TCRdb independently ran MiXCR on the 5' RACE reads; one entry per CDR3 protein. The repertoire holds a few hundred thousand distinct CDR3 sequences, with roughly 11% as singletons. The source material was PBMCs, sampled on the day of the first yellow fever vaccination. These receptors were taken from a man aged 18 to 30 who received the YFV17D yellow fever vaccine.

This clonotype came up once. The CDR3 DNA follows: TGTGCCAGCAGTTACTCCGGGAGCAGCAATGAAGCTTTCTTT. Encoded protein: CASSYSGSSNEAFF. The chain recombines TRBV6-5 with TRBJ1-1; D is unresolved. The CDR3 spans 14 residues. Trimming removed 0 bases at V and 7 bases at J, with 12 bases between. The V gene's germline CDR1 is MNHEY and CDR2 SVGAGI.

The V gene is TRBV5-6, the J gene TRBJ2-7; D may be TRBD1 (5 bases). Germline CDR1 and CDR2: SGHDT and YYEEEE. CDR3 length: 14 amino acids. Trimming took 0 bases from V and 3 from J, leaving 10 bases between them. CDR3 DNA: TGTGCCAGCAGCTTGGACGGGCAGGGCTACGAGCAGTACGTC. Amino acid sequence: CASSLDGQGYEQYV.

There are a few counts of this clonotype. V is TRBV29-1 and J is TRBJ2-1, with a possible D match to TRBD1 (6 bases). V was trimmed by 7 bases and J by 2 bases, leaving 12 bases between them. Germline-derived CDR1 and CDR2 are SQVTM and ANQGSEA. The CDR3 is made up of 13 amino acids. CDR3 in amino acids: CSAGGQTYNEQFF. DNA of the CDR3: TGCAGCGCCGGAGGACAGACCTACAATGAGCAGTTCTTC.

A few counts support this clonotype. Here the CDR3 DNA reads TGTGCCAGCAGGGGAACTAGCGGAAACACCGGGGAGCTGTTTTTT. Translating gives CASRGTSGNTGELFF. The chain uses TRBV7-9 and TRBJ2-2; 8 positions agree with TRBD2. The CDR3 extends over 15 amino acids. CDR1 and CDR2 (germline): SEHNR, FQNEAQ (reference sequence). With V trimmed by 6 bases and J by 2 bases, 5 bases remained unmatched.

The CDR3 coding sequence is TGTGCCAGCAGCCGTAGGCCGACTTTAGTTGATTCACCCCTCCACTTT. It codes for CASSRRPTLVDSPLHF. The chain has TRBV3-1 and TRBJ1-6; D unclear. The CDR3 is 16 residues long. V was clipped by 4 bases and J by 8 bases, with 18 bases between them. Germline loops: CDR1 LGHDT, CDR2 YNNKEL (reference sequence).

This chain links TRBV4-1 with TRBJ2-5; D is possibly TRBD2 (6 bases). The CDR3 length is 14 residues. The germline V gene has CDR1 MGHRA and CDR2 YSYEKL. Trimming shortened V by 1 base and J by 5 bases, and 11 bases separated the two germline ends. Here the CDR3 reads CASSQGGLAETQYF. DNA of the CDR3: TGCGCCAGCAGCCAAGGCGGGCTAGCGGAGACCCAGTACTTC.

In its sample, this clonotype was seen a few times. The chain carries TRBV28 and TRBJ2-7; a weak D match, TRBD1 (5 bases). Germline-derived CDR1 and CDR2 are MDHEN and SYDVKM. This CDR3 is 15 amino acids long. V was shortened by 9 bases and J by 3 bases, with 21 bases between the two germline ends. The CDR3 sequence is CASTSGLGLLYEQYV. The CDR3 DNA is TGTGCCAGTACCTCAGGGTTGGGCCTTCTCTACGAGCAGTACGTC.

The V and J genes are TRBV5-1 and TRBJ2-1; the D gene is possibly TRBD2 (5 bases). From germline, CDR1 is SGHRS and CDR2 YFSETQ. This CDR3 region has 15 residues. The V end lost 2 bases, the J end lost 1 base, and 10 bases lay between the germline ends. The CDR3 loop reads CASSFSTTSYNEQFF. CDR3 nucleotide sequence: TGCGCCAGCAGCTTTTCGACTACTTCCTACAATGAGCAGTTCTTC.

The V and J genes are TRBV12-3 or TRBV12-4 and TRBJ2-3; 7 positions match TRBD2. Trimming cost V 6 bases and J 2 bases; bases outside gene matches: 5. The CDR3 contains 14 residues. CDR3 nucleotides: TGTGCCAGCAGCGCACTAGCGTCCACAGATACGCAGTATTTT. It specifies CASSALASTDTQYF.

This clonotype has a count of ten or more. The chain links TRBV27 to TRBJ1-5, with 7 bases matching TRBD1. This CDR3 is built from 12 residues. Trimming removed 6 bases from V and 4 bases from J; junction bases left unmatched: 0. The germline CDR1 and CDR2 sequences are MNHEY and SMNVEV (reference sequence). For the CDR3, the DNA is TGTGCCAGCAGGACAGGGAATCAGCCCCAGCATTTT. Residues: CASRTGNQPQHF.

This clonotype was seen more than once but under ten times. The rearrangement joins TRBV18 to TRBJ2-5; weak D call: TRBD1 (6 bases). The germline V gene encodes CDR1 KGHSH and CDR2 LQKENI. CDR3 length: 16 amino acids. V gave up 0 bases and J gave up 4 bases, with 15 bases separating them. CDR3 nucleotides: TGTGCCAGCTCACCACCAGGACAGCGAGGAGGAGAGACCCAGTACTTC. Translated, it gives CASSPPGQRGGETQYF.

In this sample, this clonotype turned up once. The rearrangement joins TRBV4-2 to TRBJ2-5; 7 bases map to TRBD2. Trimming removed 5 bases from V and 5 bases from J; junction bases left unmatched: 5. The CDR3 covers 13 residues. The V gene's germline CDR1 is LGHNA and CDR2 YNFKEQ. The CDR3 region is CASSERAGETQYF. The CDR3, as DNA: TGTGCCAGCAGCGAAAGAGCGGGGGAGACCCAGTACTTC.

The rearrangement joins TRBV24-1 to TRBJ2-3; D tentatively fits TRBD1 or TRBD2 (5 bases each). This CDR3 is 16 amino acids long. CDR1 is KGHDR, CDR2 SFDVKD, per germline. V shed 5 bases and J shed 0 bases, with 14 bases lying between them. The CDR3 DNA is TGTGCCACCAGTGCCGCCCGGGACGGTAGCACAGATACGCAGTATTTT. The encoded protein is CATSAARDGSTDTQYF.

This clonotype has only a few counts. V and J are TRBV9 and TRBJ2-7, with 10 bases matching TRBD2. The CDR3 consists of 16 residues. The germline V gene has CDR1 SGDLS and CDR2 YYNGEE. V was clipped by 1 base and J by 2 bases; unmatched bases: 6. Here the CDR3 DNA reads TGTGCCAGCAGCGTATCCGGGACTAGCGAAACCTACGAGCAGTACTTC. This codes for CASSVSGTSETYEQYF.

The chain combines TRBV7-2 with TRBJ1-6; D not resolved. The CDR3 has 16 residues. Germline V CDR1 and CDR2: SGHTA, FQGNSA. V gave up 5 bases and J gave up 0 bases, with 11 bases separating them. DNA for the CDR3: TGTGCCAGCAGCCCCCAGCGGGGCTCCTATAATTCACCCCTCCACTTT. It specifies CASSPQRGSYNSPLHF.

This clonotype was seen only a few times. CDR3 region: CASSLRQGISEQYF. DNA for the CDR3: TGTGCCAGCAGCTTGAGGCAGGGGATATCCGAGCAGTACTTC. V and J are TRBV5-5 and TRBJ2-7; D is perhaps TRBD1 (6 bases). Trimming took 1 base from V and 6 from J, leaving 14 bases between them. Looked up from germline, CDR1 is SGHKS and CDR2 is YYEKEE (reference sequence). The CDR3 loop spans 14 amino acids.

DNA for the CDR3: TGTGCCAGCAGCGCAGGGTCTTCGAACACTGAAGCTTTCTTT. It encodes CASSAGSSNTEAFF. This sequence joins TRBV9 and TRBJ1-1; D possibly corresponds to TRBD1 (5 bases). This CDR3 is built from 14 residues. V was clipped by 3 bases and J by 1 base, with 10 bases between them. Per the germline V gene, CDR1 is SGDLS and CDR2 is YYNGEE.

J is TRBJ2-2 and V is TRBV12-3 or TRBV12-4; 9 bases line up with TRBD1. The V gene end was trimmed by 7 bases and the J gene end by 4 bases; junction bases not matched to a gene: 13. There are 17 residues in the CDR3. The CDR3 here is CASTGVGDRGVTGELFF. The CDR3 coding sequence is TGTGCCAGCACCGGTGTAGGAGACAGGGGGGTCACCGGGGAGCTGTTTTTT.

The chain links TRBV9 to TRBJ2-1, with TRBD2 identical over 7 bases. Germline V CDR1 and CDR2: SGDLS, YYNGEE. The CDR3 contains 18 residues. Trimming removed 4 bases from V and 3 bases from J; junction bases left unmatched: 16. The CDR3 DNA reads TGTGCCAGCAGCCCATACCGGGAGGCCATCCTCTTCTACAATGAGCAGTTCTTC. The encoded protein is CASSPYREAILFYNEQFF.

This clonotype was seen a few times. The chain carries TRBV4-1 and TRBJ2-1, with 7 bases identical to TRBD1. Germline V gene sequence: CDR1 MGHRA, CDR2 YSYEKL. V lost 5 bases, J lost 0 bases, and 7 bases stayed unmatched. The CDR3 extends over 16 amino acids. For the CDR3, the DNA is TGCGCCAGCAGCGGTCCGCGGACAGGCTCCTACAATGAGCAGTTCTTC. It is translated as CASSGPRTGSYNEQFF.

This clonotype has a handful of counts. The J gene is TRBJ2-2, the V gene TRBV5-1, with no clear D. Trimming removed 4 bases from V and 6 bases from J, with 16 bases in between. This CDR3 comprises 15 residues. Germline V CDR1 and CDR2: SGHRS, YFSETQ. CDR3 sequence reads: CASSTDLLGAGELFF. The CDR3 nucleotides read TGCGCCAGCAGCACCGACCTCCTTGGGGCCGGGGAGCTGTTTTTT.

This clonotype has more than one count but fewer than ten. The chain has TRBV5-1 and TRBJ2-2; possible D gene TRBD2, 6 bases. Germline V CDR1 and CDR2: SGHRS, YFSETQ. V was trimmed by 8 bases and J by 4 bases, leaving 12 bases between them. The CDR3 is made up of 13 amino acids. CDR3 sequence (DNA): TGCGCCAGTAGACTAGTCCCCACCGGGGAGCTGTTTTTT. Protein: CASRLVPTGELFF.

The rearrangement uses TRBV6-2 or TRBV6-3 and TRBJ2-1; 8 positions match TRBD2. The CDR3 runs 16 residues. Germline CDR1 and CDR2: MNHEY and SVGEGT. V was pared by 0 bases and J by 8 bases, with 9 bases of the junction left unmatched. This CDR3 reads CASSYSRRGGLHEQFF. The CDR3 region has the DNA TGTGCCAGCAGTTACTCGAGACGGGGGGGTCTCCATGAGCAGTTCTTC.

The J gene is TRBJ1-3, the V gene TRBV12-3 or TRBV12-4; possible D gene TRBD1, 5 bases. With 6 bases removed from V and 0 bases from J, the gap between germline ends came to 15 bases. CDR3 size: 16 residues. The CDR3 region is CASSPGRQSSGNTIYF. The CDR3 DNA reads TGTGCCAGCAGCCCGGGACGGCAGAGCTCTGGAAACACCATATATTTT.

In its sample, this clonotype was seen a few times. The V call is TRBV14, the J call TRBJ2-2; the D gene is possibly TRBD1 (6 bases). CDR3 length equals 15 residues. The V end lost 3 bases, the J end lost 7 bases, and 15 bases lay between the germline ends. Germline V CDR1 and CDR2: SGHDN, FVKESK. The CDR3: CASSHRPGVDGELFF. CDR3 coding DNA: TGTGCCAGCAGCCATCGTCCAGGGGTGGACGGGGAGCTGTTTTTT. Together with reference TRBV14 and TRBJ2-2, the CDR3 gives the full variable domain: EAGVTQFPSHSVIEKGQTVTLRCDPISGHDNLYWYRRVMGKEIKFLLHFVKESKQDESGMPNNRFLAERTGGTYSTLKVQPAELEDSGVYFCASSHRPGVDGELFFGEGSRLTVL.

This clonotype occurred a few times. The gene calls are TRBV20-1 and TRBJ2-1; the match to TRBD2 covers 9 bases. The CDR3 runs to 14 residues. V trimming: 1 base; J trimming: 5 bases; junction bases outside the gene matches: 3. The V gene's germline CDR1 is DFQATT and CDR2 SNEGSKA (reference sequence). The CDR3 loop is CSARGLAGNNEQFF. CDR3 coding DNA: TGCAGTGCTAGAGGCCTAGCGGGGAACAATGAGCAGTTCTTC.

CDR3 nucleotides: TGTGCCAGCTCATGGGGGGGCGGAAACATTCAGTACTTC. Translating gives CASSWGGGNIQYF. The rearrangement joins TRBV18 to TRBJ2-4, with D tentatively TRBD2 (7 bases). V dropped 5 bases and J dropped 6 bases, with 11 bases sitting between them. This CDR3 comprises 13 residues. CDR1 and CDR2 (germline): KGHSH, LQKENI.

This clonotype has more than one count but fewer than ten. The V and J genes are TRBV20-1 and TRBJ1-5, with 7 nucleotides matching TRBD1. Germline values: CDR1 DFQATT, CDR2 SNEGSKA (reference sequence). The CDR3 spans 15 residues. The V segment lost 6 bases and the J segment 2 bases; nucleotides outside the gene matches: 10. This chain's CDR3 is CSATPGDRRNQPQHF. The CDR3 nucleotides read TGCAGTGCCACCCCGGGGGACAGACGCAATCAGCCCCAGCATTTT.

The chain has TRBV20-1 and TRBJ1-4; no firm D call. The V end lost 2 bases, the J end lost 2 bases, and 6 bases lay between the germline ends. The CDR3 extends over 13 amino acids. Germline assignment: CDR1 DFQATT and CDR2 SNEGSKA (reference sequence). Here the CDR3 DNA reads TGCAGTGCTAGACGGGGTACTAATGAAAAACTGTTTTTT. This encodes CSARRGTNEKLFF.

This clonotype occurred a few times. The V and J genes are TRBV6-2 or TRBV6-3 and TRBJ2-2, with 8 bases identical to TRBD2. This CDR3 is 14 amino acids long. Germline values: CDR1 MNHEY, CDR2 SVGEGT. CDR3 amino acids: CAVSSGANTGELFF. CDR3 nucleotide sequence: TGTGCTGTGAGTAGCGGGGCGAACACCGGGGAGCTGTTTTTT.